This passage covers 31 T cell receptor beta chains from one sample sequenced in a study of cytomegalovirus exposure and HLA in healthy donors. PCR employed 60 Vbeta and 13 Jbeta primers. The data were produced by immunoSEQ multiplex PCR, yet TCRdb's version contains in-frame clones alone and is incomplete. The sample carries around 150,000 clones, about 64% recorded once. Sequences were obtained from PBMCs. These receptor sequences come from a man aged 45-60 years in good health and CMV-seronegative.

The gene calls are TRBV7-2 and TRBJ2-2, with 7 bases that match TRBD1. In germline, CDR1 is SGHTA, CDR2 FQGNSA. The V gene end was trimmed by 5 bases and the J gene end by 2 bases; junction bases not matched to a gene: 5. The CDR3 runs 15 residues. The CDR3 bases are TGTGCCAGCAGCACTTACAGGGGTAACACCGGGGAGCTGTTTTTT. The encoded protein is CASSTYRGNTGELFF.

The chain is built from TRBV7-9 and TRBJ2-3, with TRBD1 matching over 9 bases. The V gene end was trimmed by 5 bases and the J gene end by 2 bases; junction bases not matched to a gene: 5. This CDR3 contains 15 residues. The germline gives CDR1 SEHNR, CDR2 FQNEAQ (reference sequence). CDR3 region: CASSVGTGTTDTQYF. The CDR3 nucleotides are TGTGCCAGCAGCGTCGGGACAGGGACCACAGATACGCAGTATTTT.

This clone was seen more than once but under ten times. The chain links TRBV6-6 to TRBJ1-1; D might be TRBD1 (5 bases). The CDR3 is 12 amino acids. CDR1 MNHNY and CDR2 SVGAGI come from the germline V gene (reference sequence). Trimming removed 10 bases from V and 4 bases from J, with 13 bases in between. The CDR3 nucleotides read TGTGCCACCAGGGTTTCGGTCACTGAAGCTTTCTTT. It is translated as CATRVSVTEAFF.

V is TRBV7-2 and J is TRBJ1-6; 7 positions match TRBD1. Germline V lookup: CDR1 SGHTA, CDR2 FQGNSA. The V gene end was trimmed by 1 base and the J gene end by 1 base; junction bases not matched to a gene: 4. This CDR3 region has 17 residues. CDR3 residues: CASSLGQGRSYNSPLHF. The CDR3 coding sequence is TGTGCCAGCAGCTTAGGACAGGGAAGGTCCTATAATTCACCCCTCCACTTT.

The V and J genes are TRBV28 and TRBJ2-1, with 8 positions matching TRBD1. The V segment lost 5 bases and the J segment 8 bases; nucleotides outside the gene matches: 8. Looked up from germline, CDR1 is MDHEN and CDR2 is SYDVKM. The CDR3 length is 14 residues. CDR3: CASSQRTGMYEQFF. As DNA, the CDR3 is TGTGCCAGCAGTCAGCGGACAGGGATGTATGAGCAGTTCTTC.

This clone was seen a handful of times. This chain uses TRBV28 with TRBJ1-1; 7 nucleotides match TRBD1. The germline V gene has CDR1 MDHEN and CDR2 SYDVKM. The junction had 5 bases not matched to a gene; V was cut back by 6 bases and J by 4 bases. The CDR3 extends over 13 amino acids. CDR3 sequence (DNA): TGTGCCAGCAGGCTTACAGGGGTCACTGAAGCTTTCTTT. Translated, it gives CASRLTGVTEAFF.

In DNA, the CDR3 is TGTGCCAGCAGCCTAAGATGGAGCTCCTACGAGCAGTACTTC. This sequence encodes CASSLRWSSYEQYF. The chain employs TRBV6-5 and TRBJ2-5; D gene ambiguous. The closer fit of TRBJ2-7 to the DNA end suggests the J call may be wrong. CDR3 size: 14 residues. Germline CDR1 reads MNHEY; CDR2 reads SVGAGI.

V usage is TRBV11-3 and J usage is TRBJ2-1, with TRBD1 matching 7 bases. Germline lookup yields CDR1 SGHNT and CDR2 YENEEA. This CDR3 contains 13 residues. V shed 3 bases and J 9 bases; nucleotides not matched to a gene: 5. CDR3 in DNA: TGTGCCAGCAGCTTCAGGACAGGAGGTGAGCAGTTCTTC. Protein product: CASSFRTGGEQFF.

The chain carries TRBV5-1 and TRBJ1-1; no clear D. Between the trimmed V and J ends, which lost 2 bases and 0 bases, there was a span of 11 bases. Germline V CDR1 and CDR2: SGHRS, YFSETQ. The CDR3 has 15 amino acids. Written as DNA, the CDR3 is TGCGCCAGCAGCTTTAACAGCATTATGAACACTGAAGCTTTCTTT. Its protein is CASSFNSIMNTEAFF. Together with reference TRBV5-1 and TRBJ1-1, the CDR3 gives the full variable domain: KAGVTQTPRYLIKTRGQQVTLSCSPISGHRSVSWYQQTPGQGLQFLFEYFSETQRNKGNFPGRFSGRQFSNSRSEMNVSTLELGDSALYLCASSFNSIMNTEAFFGQGTRLTVV.

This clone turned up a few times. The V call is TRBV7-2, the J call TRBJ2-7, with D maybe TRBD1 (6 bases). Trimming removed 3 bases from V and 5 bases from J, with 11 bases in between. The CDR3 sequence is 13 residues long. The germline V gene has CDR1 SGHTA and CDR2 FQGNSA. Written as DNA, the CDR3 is TGTGCCAGCAGCTTCGGGCAGGGGAACGAGCAGTACTTC. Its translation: CASSFGQGNEQYF.

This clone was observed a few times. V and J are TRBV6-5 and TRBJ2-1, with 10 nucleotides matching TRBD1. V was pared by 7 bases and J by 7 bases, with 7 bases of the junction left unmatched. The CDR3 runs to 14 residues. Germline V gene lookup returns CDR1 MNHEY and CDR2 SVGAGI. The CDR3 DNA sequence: TGTGCCAGCACCCCTAGACAGGGGGCGAATGAGCAGTTCTTC. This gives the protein CASTPRQGANEQFF.

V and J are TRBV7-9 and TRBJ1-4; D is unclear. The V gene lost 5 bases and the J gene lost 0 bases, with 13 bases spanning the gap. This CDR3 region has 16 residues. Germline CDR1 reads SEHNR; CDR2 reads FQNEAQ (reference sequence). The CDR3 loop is CASSPLLSPTNEKLFF. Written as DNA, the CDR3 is TGTGCCAGCAGCCCCCTCCTATCACCAACTAATGAAAAACTGTTTTTT.

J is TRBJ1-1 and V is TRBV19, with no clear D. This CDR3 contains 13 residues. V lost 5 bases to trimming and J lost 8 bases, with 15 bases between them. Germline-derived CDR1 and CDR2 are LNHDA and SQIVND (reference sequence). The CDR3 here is CASSLIRGGEAFF. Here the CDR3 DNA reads TGTGCCAGTAGTCTCATCCGGGGAGGGGAAGCTTTCTTT.

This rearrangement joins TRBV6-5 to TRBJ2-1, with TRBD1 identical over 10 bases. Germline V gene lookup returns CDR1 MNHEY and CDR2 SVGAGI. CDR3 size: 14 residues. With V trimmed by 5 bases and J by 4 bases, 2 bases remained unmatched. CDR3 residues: CASSRTGGYNEQFF. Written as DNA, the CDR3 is TGTGCCAGCAGTCGGACAGGGGGGTACAATGAGCAGTTCTTC.

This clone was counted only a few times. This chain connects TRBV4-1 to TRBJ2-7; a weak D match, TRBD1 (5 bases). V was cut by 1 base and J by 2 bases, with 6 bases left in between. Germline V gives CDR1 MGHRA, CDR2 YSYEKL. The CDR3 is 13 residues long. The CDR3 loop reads CASSQVRAYEQYF. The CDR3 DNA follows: TGCGCCAGCAGCCAAGTCAGGGCCTACGAGCAGTACTTC.

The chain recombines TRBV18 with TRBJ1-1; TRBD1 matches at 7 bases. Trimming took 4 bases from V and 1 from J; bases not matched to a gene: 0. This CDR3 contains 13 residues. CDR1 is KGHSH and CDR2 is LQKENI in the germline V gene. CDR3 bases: TGTGCCAGCTCACGACAGGGGAACACTGAAGCTTTCTTT. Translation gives CASSRQGNTEAFF.

DNA for the CDR3: TGTGCCAGCAGCTTAGACTTCGGGACAGGGATCAACACCGGGGAGCTGTTTTTT. Encoded protein: CASSLDFGTGINTGELFF. This chain connects TRBV11-2 to TRBJ2-2, with TRBD1 identical over 9 bases. The CDR3 extends over 18 amino acids. Germline loops: CDR1 SGHAT, CDR2 FQNNGV. The J segment lost 2 bases and the V segment lost 0 bases, leaving 7 bases of the junction unmatched.

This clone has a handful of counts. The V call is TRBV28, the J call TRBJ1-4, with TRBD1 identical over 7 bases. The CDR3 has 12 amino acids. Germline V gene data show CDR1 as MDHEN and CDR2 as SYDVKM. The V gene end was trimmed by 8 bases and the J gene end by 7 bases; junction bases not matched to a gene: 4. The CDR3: CASSQGSEKLFF. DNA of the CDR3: TGTGCCAGCTCACAGGGGAGTGAAAAACTGTTTTTT.

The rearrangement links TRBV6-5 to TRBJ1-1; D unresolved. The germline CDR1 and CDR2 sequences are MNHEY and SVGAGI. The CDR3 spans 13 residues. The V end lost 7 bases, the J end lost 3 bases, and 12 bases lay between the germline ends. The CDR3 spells CASTPGRHTEAFF. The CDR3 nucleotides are TGTGCCAGCACCCCCGGGAGACACACTGAAGCTTTCTTT.

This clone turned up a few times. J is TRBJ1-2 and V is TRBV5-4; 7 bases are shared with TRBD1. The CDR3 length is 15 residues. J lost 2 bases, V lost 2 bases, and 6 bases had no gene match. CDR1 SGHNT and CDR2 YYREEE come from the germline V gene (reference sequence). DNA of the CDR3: TGTGCCAGCAGCTTTGACAGGGTTGGGAACTATGGCTACACCTTC. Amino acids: CASSFDRVGNYGYTF.

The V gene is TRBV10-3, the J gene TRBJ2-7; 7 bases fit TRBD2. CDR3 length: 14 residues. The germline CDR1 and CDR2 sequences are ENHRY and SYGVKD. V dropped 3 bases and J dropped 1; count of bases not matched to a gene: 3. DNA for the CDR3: TGTGCCATCAGTGACGGGGGGAATTCCTACGAGCAGTACTTC. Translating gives CAISDGGNSYEQYF.

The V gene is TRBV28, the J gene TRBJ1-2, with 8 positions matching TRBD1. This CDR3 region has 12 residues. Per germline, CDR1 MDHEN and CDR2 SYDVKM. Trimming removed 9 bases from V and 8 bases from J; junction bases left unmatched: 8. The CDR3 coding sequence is TGTGCCAGTTACCAGGGGGCGCGGGGCTACACCTTC. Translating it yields CASYQGARGYTF.

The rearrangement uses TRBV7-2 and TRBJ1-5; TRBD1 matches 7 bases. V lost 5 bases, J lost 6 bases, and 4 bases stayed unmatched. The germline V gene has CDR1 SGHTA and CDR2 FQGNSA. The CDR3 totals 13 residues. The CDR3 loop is CASSVTGVQPQHF. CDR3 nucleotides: TGTGCCAGCAGCGTAACAGGGGTTCAGCCCCAGCATTTT.

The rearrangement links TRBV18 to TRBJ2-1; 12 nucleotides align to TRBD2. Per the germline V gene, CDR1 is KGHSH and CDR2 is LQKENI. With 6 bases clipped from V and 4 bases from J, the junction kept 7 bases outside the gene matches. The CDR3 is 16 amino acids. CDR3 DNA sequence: TGTGCCAGCTCCCGCCGGACTAGCGGGGAGTACAATGAGCAGTTCTTC. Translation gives CASSRRTSGEYNEQFF.

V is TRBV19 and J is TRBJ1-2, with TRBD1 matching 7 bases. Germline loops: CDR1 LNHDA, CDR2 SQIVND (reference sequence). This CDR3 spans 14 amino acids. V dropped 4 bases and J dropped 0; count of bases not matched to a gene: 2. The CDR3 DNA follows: TGTGCCAGTAGTACCGGGACAGCTAACTATGGCTACACCTTC. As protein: CASSTGTANYGYTF.

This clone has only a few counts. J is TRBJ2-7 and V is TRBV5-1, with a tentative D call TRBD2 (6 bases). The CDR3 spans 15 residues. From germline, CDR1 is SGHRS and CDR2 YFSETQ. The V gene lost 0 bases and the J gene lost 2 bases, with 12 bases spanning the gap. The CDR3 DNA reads TGCGCCAGCAGCTTGGTTGGCGGGGAAACCTACGAGCAGTACTTC. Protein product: CASSLVGGETYEQYF.

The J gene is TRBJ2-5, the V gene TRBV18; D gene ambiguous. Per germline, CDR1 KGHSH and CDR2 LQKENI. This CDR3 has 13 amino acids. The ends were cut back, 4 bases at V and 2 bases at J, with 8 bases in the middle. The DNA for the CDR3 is TGTGCCAGCTCACTCCAGATACAAGAGACCCAGTACTTC. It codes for CASSLQIQETQYF.

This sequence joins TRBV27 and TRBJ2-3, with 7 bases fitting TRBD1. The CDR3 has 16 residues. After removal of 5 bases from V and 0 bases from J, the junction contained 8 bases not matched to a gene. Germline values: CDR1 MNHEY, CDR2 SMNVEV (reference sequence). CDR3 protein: CASSPRQGPSTDTQYF. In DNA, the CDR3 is TGTGCCAGCAGTCCCCGACAGGGCCCAAGCACAGATACGCAGTATTTT.

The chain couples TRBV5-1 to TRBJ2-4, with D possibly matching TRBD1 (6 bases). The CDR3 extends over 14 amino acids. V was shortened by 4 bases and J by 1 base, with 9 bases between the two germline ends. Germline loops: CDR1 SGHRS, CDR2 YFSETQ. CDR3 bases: TGCGCCAGCAGCATGCAGGGGGCCAAAAACATTCAGTACTTC. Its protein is CASSMQGAKNIQYF.

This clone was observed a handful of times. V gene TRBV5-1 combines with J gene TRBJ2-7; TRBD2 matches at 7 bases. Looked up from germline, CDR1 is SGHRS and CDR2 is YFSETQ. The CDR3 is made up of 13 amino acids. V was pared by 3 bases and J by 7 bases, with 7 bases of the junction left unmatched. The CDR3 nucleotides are TGCGCCAGCAGCTACGGATCCGGGGGGGAGCAGTACTTC. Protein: CASSYGSGGEQYF.

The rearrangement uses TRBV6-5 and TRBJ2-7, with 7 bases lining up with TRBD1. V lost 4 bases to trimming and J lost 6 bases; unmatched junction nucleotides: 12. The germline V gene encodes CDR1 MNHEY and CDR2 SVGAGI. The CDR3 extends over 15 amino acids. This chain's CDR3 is CASSSIQGISREQYF. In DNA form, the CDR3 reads TGTGCCAGCAGTTCTATACAGGGGATAAGTCGCGAGCAGTACTTC.